There are many counts of the clone carrying this T cell receptor (beta chain). What it recognizes is unknown. The germline CDR1 and CDR2 sequences are SEHNR and FQNEAQ (reference sequence). The CDR3 is made up of 14 amino acids. V was pared by 4 bases and J by 4 bases, with 2 bases of the junction left unmatched. The data were obtained in a study of T-cell reconstitution after alpha-beta-depleted transplantation in children. General study findings and limits: Recipient T cells and thymic progenitors that survived were the source of the high TCRbeta diversity seen at day 60 in some patients. At one year after transplant, newly produced T cells mostly accounted for T-cell counts and diversity. There were reportedly several hundred expanded graft clones from which alpha-beta T cells came about two months after transplant.

TCRbeta library construction was performed incorporating unique molecular identifiers. TCRdb reprocessed the PCR reads with MiXCR, giving one entry per CDR3 protein. The repertoire consists of a few hundred thousand distinct CDR3 sequences, with about 16% occurring once and the leading ten covering 25% to 35%. The clonotype was recovered from a boy younger than two who had a stem cell transplant for Wiskott-Aldrich syndrome, so the T cells may come from the graft donor. The source material was PBMCs, mostly from graft donor cells, sampled 360 days after TCRalphabeta/CD19-depleted stem cell transplant. The chain combines TRBV7-9 with TRBJ1-4; 8 bases line up with TRBD1. As DNA, the CDR3 is TGTGCCAGCAGCTGGGGACAGGTTAATGAAAAACTGTTTTTT. Translated, it gives CASSWGQVNEKLFF.